This T cell receptor (beta chain) originates from a study of T cells in Graves' hyperthyroidism and ophthalmopathy. The CDR3 is 16 residues long. Trimming removed 6 bases at V and 2 bases at J, with 16 bases between. The CDR3 regions of TCR beta were amplified from RNA transcripts. The TCR CDR3 first-round RT-PCR relied on the HTBI primer set. TCRdb itself ran the multiplex PCR reads through MiXCR, one entry per CDR3 protein. Of 400,000 to 500,000 distinct CDR3 sequences detected, around an eighth appear once; the ten largest clones hold less than 20%. Each 10 ml fresh peripheral blood draw supplied the PBMCs. This clonotype was seen only a few times.

The clonotype comes from a woman under 30 with Graves' hyperthyroidism. Sequences were obtained from blood. The rearrangement links TRBV12-3 or TRBV12-4 to TRBJ2-2; no definite D call. The DNA for the CDR3 is TGTGCCAGCAGGGTGGGCAGGTGGGGAAACACCGGGGAGCTGTTTTTT. Translated: CASRVGRWGNTGELFF.